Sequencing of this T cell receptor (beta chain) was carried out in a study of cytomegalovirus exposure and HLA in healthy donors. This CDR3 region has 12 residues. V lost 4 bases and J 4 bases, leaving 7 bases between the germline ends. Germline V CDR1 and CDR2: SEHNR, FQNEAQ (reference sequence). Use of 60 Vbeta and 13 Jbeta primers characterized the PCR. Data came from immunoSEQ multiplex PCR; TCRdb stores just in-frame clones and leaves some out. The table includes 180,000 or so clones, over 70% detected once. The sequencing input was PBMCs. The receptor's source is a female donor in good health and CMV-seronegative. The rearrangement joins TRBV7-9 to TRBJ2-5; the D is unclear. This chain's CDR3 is CASSSPGETQYF. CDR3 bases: TGTGCCAGCAGCTCCCCGGGAGAGACCCAGTACTTC.